This T cell receptor (beta chain) derives from a study of spatial heterogeneity in lung cancer. Study results and limitations: More often at tumor resection than at routine follow-up, ubiquitous expanded tumor TCRs were detected in the blood.

In its sample, this clonotype was seen a few times. Antigen unknown. TCRdb re-derived calls from the 5' RACE reads in MiXCR, one entry per CDR3 protein. This repertoire shows just under 95,000 distinct CDR3 sequences, about an eighth found once; its top ten account for about 38%. Stated time point: sample taken at primary tumor resection. Sequencing covered unsorted whole RNA taken from tumor, nontumor lung or frozen PBMC. Sequenced here: PBMCs, sampled at surgery. The TCR comes from a male donor with early-stage non-small cell lung cancer.

CDR3 loop: CASSPGGRGQFF. The CDR3 DNA follows: TGTGCCAGCAGCCCCGGCGGCAGGGGTCAGTTCTTC. The chain is built from TRBV5-6 and TRBJ2-1; TRBD1 might be the D (6 bases). V lost 4 bases, J lost 13 bases, and 15 bases lay in between. CDR3 size: 12 residues. CDR1 and CDR2 (germline): SGHDT, YYEEEE. The full variable domain, completed using reference TRBV5-6 and TRBJ2-1, is DAGVTQSPTHLIKTRGQQVTLRCSPKSGHDTVSWYQQALGQGPQFIFQYYEEEERQRGNFPDRFSGHQFPNYSSELNVNALLLGDSALYLCASSPGGRGQFFGPGTRLTVL.